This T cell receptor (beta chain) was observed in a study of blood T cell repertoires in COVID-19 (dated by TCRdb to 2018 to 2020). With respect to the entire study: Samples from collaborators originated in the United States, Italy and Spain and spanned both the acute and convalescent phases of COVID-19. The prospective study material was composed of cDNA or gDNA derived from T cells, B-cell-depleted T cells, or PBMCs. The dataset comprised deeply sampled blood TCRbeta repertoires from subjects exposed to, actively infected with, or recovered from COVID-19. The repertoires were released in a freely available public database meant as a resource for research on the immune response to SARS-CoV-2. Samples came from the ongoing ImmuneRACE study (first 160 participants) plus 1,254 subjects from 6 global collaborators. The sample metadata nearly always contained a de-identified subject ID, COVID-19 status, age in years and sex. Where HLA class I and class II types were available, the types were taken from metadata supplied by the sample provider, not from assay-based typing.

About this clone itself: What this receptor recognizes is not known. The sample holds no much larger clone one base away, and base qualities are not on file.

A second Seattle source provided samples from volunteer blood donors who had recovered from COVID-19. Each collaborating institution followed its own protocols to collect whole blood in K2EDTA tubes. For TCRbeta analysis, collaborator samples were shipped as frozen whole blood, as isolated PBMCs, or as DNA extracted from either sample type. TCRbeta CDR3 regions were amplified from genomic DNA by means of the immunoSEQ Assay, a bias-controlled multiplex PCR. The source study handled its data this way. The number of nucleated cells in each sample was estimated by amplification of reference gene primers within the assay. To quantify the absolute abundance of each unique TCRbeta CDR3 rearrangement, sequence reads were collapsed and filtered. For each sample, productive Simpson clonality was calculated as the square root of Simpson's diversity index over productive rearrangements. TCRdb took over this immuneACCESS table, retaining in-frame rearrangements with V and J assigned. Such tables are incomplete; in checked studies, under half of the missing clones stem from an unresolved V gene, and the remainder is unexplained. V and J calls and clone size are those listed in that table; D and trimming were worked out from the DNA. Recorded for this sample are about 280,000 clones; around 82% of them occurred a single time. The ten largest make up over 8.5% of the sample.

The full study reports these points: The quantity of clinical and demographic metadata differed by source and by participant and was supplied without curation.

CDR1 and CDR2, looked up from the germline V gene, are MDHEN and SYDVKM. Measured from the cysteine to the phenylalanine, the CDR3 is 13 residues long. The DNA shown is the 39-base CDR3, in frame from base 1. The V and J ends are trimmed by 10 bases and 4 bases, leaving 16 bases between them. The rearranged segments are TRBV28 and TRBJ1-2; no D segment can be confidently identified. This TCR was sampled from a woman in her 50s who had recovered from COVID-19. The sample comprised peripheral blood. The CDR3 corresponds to CAIETTHPYGYTF. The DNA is TGTGCCATCGAGACAACCCACCCCTATGGCTACACCTTC.